What follows is one T cell receptor (beta chain) and its context. Its antigen is unidentified. V gave up 3 bases and J gave up 3 bases, with 17 bases separating them. Germline CDR1 is SGDLS and CDR2 is YYNGEE. The length of the CDR3 is 16 residues. These data are taken from a study of cytomegalovirus exposure and HLA in healthy donors. As for the study in general: Unique TCR beta sequences numbering 95 million to 130 million came from around 180 million T cells in an earlier analysis.

Primers included in the PCR were 60 Vbeta and 13 Jbeta primers. Generated by immunoSEQ multiplex PCR, the TCRdb table keeps only in-frame clones and is missing some. Altogether about 93,000 clones are present, roughly 79% being singletons, with the ten largest covering around 0.53%. Study-wide results and caveats: The study listed 150 to 200 cytomegalovirus-associated TCR beta chains. A missense DCLRE1C variant was associated with V- and J-gene trimming of TCR beta chains in a later analysis, and an independent cohort replicated the association.

This TCR was recovered from a man aged 25-45 years in good health and CMV-seronegative. What was sequenced was PBMCs. The V call is TRBV9, the J call TRBJ2-3; D possibly corresponds to TRBD1 (6 bases). The DNA for the CDR3 is TGTGCCAGCAGCGGCAGGGGATCGATGGGTACAGATACGCAGTATTTT. Its protein product is CASSGRGSMGTDTQYF.